This TCR beta chain derives from a study of blood T cells in healthy people across ages (dated by TCRdb to between 2015 and 2016). About the study as a whole: In model experiments, template switching captured about one uniquely barcoded TCR beta cDNA molecule for every two T cells. Using deep sequencing normalized with unique cDNA molecular identifiers, the study measured how TCR beta repertoire diversity changes with age. Donors were grouped into four age groups: young (average about 15 years), middle-aged (39), aged (around 66) and long-lived (just over 80). To avoid experimental bias, donors of different ages were spread randomly across the sequencing lanes. Using the same blood draw, the study looked at two additional independent replicas of 1 million unique cDNA reads for two donors, one aged 18 to 30 and the other aged 80 or older. Results and caveats for the whole study, not just this receptor: Compared with the aged group, the long-lived group had more naive CD4+ T cells, fewer expanded clones and increased TCR diversity, suggesting age selection. Because profiling used bulk unsorted PBMCs, naive and antigen-experienced compartments could not be compared conclusively. Estimates of total diversity based on one million sequenced T cells were regarded as lower bounds and as underestimates. Observed TCR beta diversity per million T cells fell roughly linearly with age, and a significant reduction was already apparent by age roughly 40. Donor CMV infection status was unknown, potentially confounding age-related changes in expanded clonotypes. The percentage of naive T cells measured by flow cytometry correlated strongly with observed TCR beta diversity.

Comment on this clonotype: This receptor's antigen is unknown. The input lacks base qualities; no much larger clone sits a single base away.

Donors were approximately 42 systemically healthy Caucasian individuals from Russia aged roughly 6 to 100 years. About 10 milliliters of peripheral blood were collected from each donor into EDTA-treated Vacutainer tubes. Ficoll-Paque density-gradient centrifugation was used to isolate PBMCs, with at least 7 million per sample. Total RNA was extracted from PBMCs with Trizol reagent, with at least 6 micrograms obtained per sample. For every donor, flow cytometry on a PBMC aliquot measured the percentage of naive CD45RAhigh/CD27high T cells. Receptors were amplified or captured by 5' RACE. Sequencing relied on an Illumina HiSeq 2500. A second roughly 7 to 11 cycle PCR used a sample-barcoded 5' primer and a J-beta primer mix. A unique molecular identifier was introduced onto each TCR beta cDNA molecule by a template-switch 5' adaptor carrying 12 random nucleotides. At least 2.5 million CDR3-containing paired-end reads were obtained from each sample. All of the RNA was converted into first-strand cDNA using the Mint cDNA synthesis kit, with a TRBC-specific oligonucleotide serving as the primer. After uracil-DNA glycosylase treatment, a first 18-cycle PCR used universal primers M1SS and BC2_uni_R on all cDNA. The source study handled its data this way. For normalization, 1 million high-quality reads, each with a distinct molecular identifier, were randomly selected from each sample. Instead of being binned into consensus sequences, reads with shared molecular identifiers were discarded. MiTCR, run with a Q25 quality threshold and the strictest error-elimination algorithm, handled CDR3 identification, clonotype clustering and error correction. A nonparametric unseen species model using Euler transformation provided a lower-bound estimate of total TCR beta diversity. In-frame beta chains were kept once TCRdb had trimmed the public reads at Q25 with fastp and called clones with MiXCR. Here each entry gathers all rows of one CDR3 protein and keeps the most common genes and DNA. The V and J calls reflect TCRdb's pipeline rather than the authors' work. For this sample the table gives roughly 800,000 distinct CDR3 sequences, of which 55% to 70% were detected only once. The ten largest clones capture roughly 22% of the sample.

The CDR3, from cysteine to phenylalanine, totals 14 residues. Solely the CDR3 DNA is kept, with 42 bases framed from the first base. Unmatched junction bases come to 9, with V trimmed by 4 bases and J by 8 bases. CDR1 and CDR2, looked up from the germline V gene, are SGHRS and YFSETQ. The chain is assembled from TRBV5-1 and TRBJ2-4, with TRBD2 identical over 7 junction bases. The source is a young man in good health. Material: blood. The DNA reads as follows: TGCGCCAGCAGCCCCGGGCGGGGAGGGGACATTCAGTACTTC. Translated, it reads CASSPGRGGDIQYF.